A selection of T cell receptor beta chains follows, all from one sample in a study of T cell responses to AZD1222 COVID-19 vaccine. Generated by immunoSEQ multiplex PCR, the TCRdb table keeps only in-frame clones and is missing some. The sample records about 120,000 clones, approximately 90% being singletons. Sequencing used peripheral blood, obtained on day 0 of AZD1222 vaccination. The receptors were sampled from an adult in good health. Each CDR3 is given with its conserved first and last residue. A D gene is named only where the DNA matches it firmly. Some rows have no size entry. The others give once, few or many, or a class for an expanded clone.

TGTGCCAGCACCACCAGGGACGGTCTGAACACTGAAGCTTTCTTT	CASTTRDGLNTEAFF	TRBV2	TRBJ1-1	-	-
TGTGCCAGCAGTCCCTATGTGGGGAAGGGACAGCCCCAGCATTTT	CASSPYVGKGQPQHF	TRBV28	TRBJ1-5	-	-
TGTGCCAGCAGTTTATCGGACGGCAGGTCCTACGAGCAGTACTTC	CASSLSDGRSYEQYF	TRBV27	TRBJ2-7	-	once
TGCGCCAGCAGCTTGGTCGGGACCGGGGAGCTGTTTTTT	CASSLVGTGELFF	TRBV5-1	TRBJ2-2	-	-
TGCGCCAGCAGCCCGGGACAGCTTAATGAAAAACTGTTTTTT	CASSPGQLNEKLFF	TRBV5-1	TRBJ1-4	TRBD1	-
TGTGCCAGCAGCTCAGGGGTTTCAGATACGCAGTATTTT	CASSSGVSDTQYF	TRBV3-1/TRBV3-2	TRBJ2-3	-	once
TGTGCCAGCAGCCAGAGCTACGGGGAGCTGTTTTTT	CASSQSYGELFF	TRBV28	TRBJ2-2	-	-
TGTGCCAGTAGGGCTATCCAGGGCCTATCGAACACCGGGGAGCTGTTTTTT	CASRAIQGLSNTGELFF	TRBV19	TRBJ2-2	-	-
TGTGCCAGCAGTTACTCAAGCAGGGGGCAAGCCGGGGAGCTGTTTTTT	CASSYSSRGQAGELFF	TRBV6-5	TRBJ2-2	TRBD1	-
TGTGCCAGCAGTTACTCGACTCGGCTGAACTCCTACGAGCAGTACTTC	CASSYSTRLNSYEQYF	TRBV6-7	TRBJ2-7	-	-